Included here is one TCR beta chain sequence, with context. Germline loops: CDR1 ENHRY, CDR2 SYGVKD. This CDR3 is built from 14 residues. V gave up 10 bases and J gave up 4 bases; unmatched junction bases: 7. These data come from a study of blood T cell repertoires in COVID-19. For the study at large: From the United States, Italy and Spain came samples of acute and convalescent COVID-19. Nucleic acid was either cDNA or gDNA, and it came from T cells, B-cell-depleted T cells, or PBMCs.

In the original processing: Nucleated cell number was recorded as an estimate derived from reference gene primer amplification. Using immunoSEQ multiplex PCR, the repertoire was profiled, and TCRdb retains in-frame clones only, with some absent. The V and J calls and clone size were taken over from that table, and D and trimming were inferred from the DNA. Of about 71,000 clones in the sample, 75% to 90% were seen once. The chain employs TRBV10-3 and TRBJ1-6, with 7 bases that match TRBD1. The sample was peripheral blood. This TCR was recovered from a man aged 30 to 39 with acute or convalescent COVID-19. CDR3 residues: CASTRDSYNSPLHF. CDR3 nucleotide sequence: TGTGCCAGTACCCGGGACAGTTATAATTCACCCCTCCACTTT.